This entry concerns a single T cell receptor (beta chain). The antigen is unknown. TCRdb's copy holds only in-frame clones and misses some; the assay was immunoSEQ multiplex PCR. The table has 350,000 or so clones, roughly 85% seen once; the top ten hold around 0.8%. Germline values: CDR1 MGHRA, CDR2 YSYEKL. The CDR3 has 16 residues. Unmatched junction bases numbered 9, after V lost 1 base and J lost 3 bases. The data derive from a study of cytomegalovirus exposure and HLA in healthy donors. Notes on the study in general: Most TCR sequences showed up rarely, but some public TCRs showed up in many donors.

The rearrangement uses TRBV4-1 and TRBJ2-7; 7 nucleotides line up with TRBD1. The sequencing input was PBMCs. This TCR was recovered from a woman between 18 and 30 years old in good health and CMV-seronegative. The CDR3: CASSQVGGGEGYEQYF. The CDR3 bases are TGCGCCAGCAGCCAAGTAGGGGGCGGAGAAGGCTACGAGCAGTACTTC.